These T cell receptor beta chains were read from a single sample in a study of T cell repertoires in ileal Crohn's disease. Here immunoSEQ multiplex PCR was the method, and the copy in TCRdb shows in-frame clones only, minus some. The profile shows over 14,000 clones, about three quarters of them singletons. Source material: ileal tissue. Source of these receptors: an adult with Crohn's disease. The CDR3 runs from the conserved cysteine through the conserved F or W. A D gene is named only where the DNA matches it firmly. Only some rows state a clone size, as once, few, many or a class for expanded clones.

size,D,J,V,DNA,CDR3
NA,NA,TRBJ2-1,TRBV6-1,TGTGCCAGCAGTGAAGGGCCAGGGGGCGGGGGACACAATGAGCAGTTCTTC,CASSEGPGGGGHNEQFF
few,TRBD2,TRBJ2-7,TRBV6-5,TGTGCCAGCAGTTACTCGAGGCTAGCGGGGCTCTACGAGCAGTACTTC,CASSYSRLAGLYEQYF
NA,NA,TRBJ1-1,TRBV18,TGTGCCAGCTCGACAACAGCCGACAGGTCACTCACTGAAGCTTTCTTT,CASSTTADRSLTEAFF
NA,NA,TRBJ2-2,TRBV2,TGTGCCAGCAGTGAGAGGCGGGACGGGGAGCTGTTTTTT,CASSERRDGELFF
NA,NA,TRBJ2-1,TRBV4-1,TGCGCCAGCAAACAGGGATCGGTCAGCTCCTACAATGAGCAGTTCTTC,CASKQGSVSSYNEQFF
NA,NA,TRBJ1-3,TRBV12-2,TGTGCAAGTCGCTTGGACAGGGATTTATCTGGAAACACCATATATTTT,CASRLDRDLSGNTIYF
NA,NA,TRBJ1-1,TRBV29-1,TGCAGCGTTATGACAAGTACGAACACTGAAGCTTTCTTT,CSVMTSTNTEAFF
NA,TRBD2,TRBJ2-1,TRBV7-6,TGTGCCAGCAGCATCCATCCGGGCGGGGGGGCCTCTGTTGAGCAGTTCTTC,CASSIHPGGGASVEQFF
NA,TRBD2,TRBJ2-3,TRBV7-9,TGTGCCAGCAGCCCCGAGGAAGGACTAGCGGGGGGTTACACAGATACGCAGTATTTT,CASSPEEGLAGGYTDTQYF
few,TRBD2,TRBJ2-1,TRBV14,TGTGCCAGCAGCCAAGGGGGGGGGAGGTACAATGAGCAGTTCTTC,CASSQGGGRYNEQFF
NA,TRBD1,TRBJ2-7,TRBV18,TGTGCCAGCTCACCCGGGACAGGGTCTTCCTACGAGCAGTACTTC,CASSPGTGSSYEQYF
NA,TRBD2,TRBJ2-1,TRBV18,TGTGCCAGCTCACCTCTAGCGGGGGCCGACAATGAGCAGTTCTTC,CASSPLAGADNEQFF
NA,TRBD1,TRBJ1-2,TRBV11-2,TGTGCCAGCAGCTTAGGAGACAGGGTTTTTGGCTACACCTTC,CASSLGDRVFGYTF
few,TRBD2,TRBJ2-3,TRBV7-9,TGTGCCAGCAGGCCCCCTAGCGGTTCCACAGATACGCAGTATTTT,CASRPPSGSTDTQYF
NA,NA,TRBJ1-6,TRBV27,TGTGCCAGCAGTTTACAGGGGAACTCCTATAATTCACCCCTCCACTTT,CASSLQGNSYNSPLHF
once,NA,TRBJ1-4,TRBV2,TGTGCCAGCAGTGGTGCTGCAGGGAATGAAAAACTGTTTTTT,CASSGAAGNEKLFF
NA,TRBD1,TRBJ1-6,TRBV7-6,TGTGCCAGCAGCTTAGGAAGCAGACAGGGGGAATCACCCCTCCACTTT,CASSLGSRQGESPLHF
NA,NA,TRBJ2-3,TRBV11-1,TGTGCCAGCAGTCAGAACACAGATACGCAGTATTTT,CASSQNTDTQYF
NA,NA,TRBJ1-1,TRBV2,TGTGCCAGCAGTGGAAACAGGGTGAACACTGAAGCTTTCTTT,CASSGNRVNTEAFF
once,TRBD1,TRBJ2-5,TRBV11-2,TGTGCCAGCAGCTATAACAGGGGAAAAGAGACCCAGTACTTC,CASSYNRGKETQYF
medium-sized,NA,TRBJ1-1,TRBV7-6,TGTGCCAGCAGCGCTACCTCGGGACACACGAACACTGAAGCTTTCTTT,CASSATSGHTNTEAFF
NA,NA,TRBJ1-2,TRBV6-5,TGTGCCAGCAGACAGGGTGGTACGTTCTATGGCTACACCTTC,CASRQGGTFYGYTF
NA,TRBD2,TRBJ2-7,TRBV11-2,TGTGCCAGCAGCTCCCCCAGCGGGGCAGGGACGCGTGAGCAGTACTTC,CASSSPSGAGTREQYF
NA,NA,TRBJ1-6,TRBV4-3,TGCGCCAGCAGCCAAGAAAGCAGGGCCCAAAATTCACCCCTCCACTTT,CASSQESRAQNSPLHF
NA,TRBD1,TRBJ2-2,TRBV27,TGTGCCAGCAGTTTCTCGTACGGGCCCGGGACAGGGGGCATCGGGGAGCTGTTTTTT,CASSFSYGPGTGGIGELFF
once,NA,TRBJ1-1,TRBV27,TGTGCCAGCAGCCTCTCTCCTTACCGGGACAAGCAATTTGAAGCTTTCTTT,CASSLSPYRDKQFEAFF
NA,TRBD2,TRBJ2-3,TRBV6-4,TGTGCCAGCAGTGACAGCGGGGGGGCAGATACGCAGTATTTT,CASSDSGGADTQYF
NA,TRBD2,TRBJ2-1,TRBV25-1,TGTGCCAGCGGCCCCGGGAGGGGGGCGACATCCTACAATGAGCAGTTCTTC,CASGPGRGATSYNEQFF
NA,NA,TRBJ2-1,TRBV21-1,TGTGCCAGCAGCAAGACAGGGGAGCAGGATGAGCAGTTCTTC,CASSKTGEQDEQFF
NA,NA,TRBJ2-5,TRBV7-2,TGTGCCAGCAGCTTAGGGGCTAGCCTACAAGAGACCCAGTACTTC,CASSLGASLQETQYF
NA,NA,TRBJ1-4,TRBV5-6,TGTGCCAGCAGGGCAAGGGGTCGGAATGAAAAACTGTTTTTT,CASRARGRNEKLFF
few,NA,TRBJ2-5,TRBV19,TGTGCCAGTAGTAGGGGGCAGTCATACCAAGAGACCCAGTACTTC,CASSRGQSYQETQYF
NA,TRBD1,TRBJ2-7,TRBV6-6,TGTGCCAGCAGTGCGGACAGGGCCTACGAGCAGTACTTC,CASSADRAYEQYF
NA,TRBD2,TRBJ2-1,TRBV27,TGTGCCAGCAGTTTAAGGGGACTAGATGTTTATGAGCAGTTCTTC,CASSLRGLDVYEQFF
once,NA,TRBJ1-5,TRBV7-2,TGTGCCAGCAGTTATTATAGCAATCAGCCCCAGCATTTT,CASSYYSNQPQHF
NA,TRBD1,TRBJ1-5,TRBV6-4,TGTGCCAGCAGACGCGACAGGGTGCGCAATCAGCCCCAGCATTTT,CASRRDRVRNQPQHF
NA,TRBD1,TRBJ1-2,TRBV6-5,TGTGCCAGCAGTCCAAGACAGGGCCACTACACCTTC,CASSPRQGHYTF
NA,NA,TRBJ2-1,TRBV9,TGTGCCAGCAGCGTAGAGGCTAGCTCCTACAATGAGCAGTTCTTC,CASSVEASSYNEQFF
NA,TRBD1,TRBJ1-5,TRBV5-1,TGCGCCAGCAGCGCCGGGACAGGGTCTCAGCCCCAGCATTTT,CASSAGTGSQPQHF
NA,TRBD1,TRBJ1-4,TRBV2,TGTGCCAGCAGATTGGGGACAGGGGGTCGAGCGACTAATGAAAAACTGTTTTTT,CASRLGTGGRATNEKLFF
NA,NA,TRBJ1-2,TRBV11-2,TGTGCCAGCAGCTTAGTACAGGGTGCCTATGGCTACACCTTC,CASSLVQGAYGYTF
NA,TRBD1,TRBJ1-2,TRBV19,TGTGCCAGTAGTGACAGGGGAGGCTACACCTTC,CASSDRGGYTF
NA,TRBD1,TRBJ2-3,TRBV27,TGTGCCAGCAGTTTAGCTGGGTTCGGGACAGGAGCTACAGATACGCAGTATTTT,CASSLAGFGTGATDTQYF
NA,TRBD2,TRBJ2-2,TRBV5-1,TGCGCCAGCAGCACCAGACTAGCGGGGGTGCTCGGGGAGCTGTTTTTT,CASSTRLAGVLGELFF
NA,TRBD1,TRBJ1-5,TRBV5-1,TGCGCCAGCAGCCCTCCAACCGGGACAGGGAATCAGCCCCAGCATTTT,CASSPPTGTGNQPQHF